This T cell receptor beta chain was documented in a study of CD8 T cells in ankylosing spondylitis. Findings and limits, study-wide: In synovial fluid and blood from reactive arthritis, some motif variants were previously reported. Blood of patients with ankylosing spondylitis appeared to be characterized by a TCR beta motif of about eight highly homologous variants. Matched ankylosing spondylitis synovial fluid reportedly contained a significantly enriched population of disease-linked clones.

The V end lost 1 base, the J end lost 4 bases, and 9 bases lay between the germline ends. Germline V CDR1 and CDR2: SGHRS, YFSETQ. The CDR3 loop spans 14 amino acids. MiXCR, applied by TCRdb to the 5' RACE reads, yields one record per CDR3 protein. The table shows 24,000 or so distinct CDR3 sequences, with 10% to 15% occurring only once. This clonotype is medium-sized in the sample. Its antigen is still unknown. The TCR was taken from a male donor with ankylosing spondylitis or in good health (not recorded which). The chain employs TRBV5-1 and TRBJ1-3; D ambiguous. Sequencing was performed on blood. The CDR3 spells CASSLSSAGNTIYF. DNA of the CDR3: TGCGCCAGCAGCTTGTCCAGTGCCGGAAACACCATATATTTT.